This TCR beta chain was observed in a study of blood T cell repertoires in COVID-19. About the research overall: The analysed material was cDNA or gDNA that came from T cells, B-cell-depleted T cells, or PBMCs.

This clone was recorded only once. Under the authors' procedure: Amplifying reference gene primers gave estimates of nucleated cell counts. Libraries were prepared by immunoSEQ multiplex PCR; TCRdb keeps only in-frame clonotypes and omits some of them. From that table come the V and J calls and clone size; the DNA was used to work out D and trimming. The sample carries 150,000 to 200,000 clones, about 85% recorded once. The CDR3 has 16 residues. Germline values: CDR1 SGHTS, CDR2 YDEGEE. Trimming at V came to 4 bases and at J to 7 bases, leaving 14 bases not matched to a gene. The TCR sequence derives from a man between 60 and 70 years old who had recovered from COVID-19. The gene calls are TRBV5-8 and TRBJ2-1; 7 bases are a match to TRBD1. Material for sequencing was peripheral blood. CDR3 in DNA: TGTGCCAGCAGCCCCCGGACAGGCCGGGCGTTGAATGAGCAGTTCTTC. Encoded protein: CASSPRTGRALNEQFF. Drawing the rest from reference TRBV5-8 and TRBJ2-1, the complete variable domain is EAGVTQSPTHLIKTRGQQATLRCSPISGHTSVYWYQQALGLGLQFLLWYDEGEERNRGNFPPRFSGRQFPNYSSELNVNALELEDSALYLCASSPRTGRALNEQFFGPGTRLTVL.